Here is one T cell receptor beta chain with its context. The antigen remains undetermined. PCR was performed using 60 Vbeta and 13 Jbeta primers. In the authors' workflow: Later work found approximately 87 million unique TCR beta chains, with 9.5 million to 12 million shared. Sequencing used immunoSEQ multiplex PCR; TCRdb keeps in-frame clones, though not all of them. V and J calls and clone size follow that table, whereas D and trimming were derived from the DNA. The table shows 130,000 to 150,000 clones, with around 75% occurring only once. This sample was taken from a study of cytomegalovirus exposure and HLA in healthy donors. Overall study: The study's early data release held some 85 million unique TCRs from HLA-typed donors. The study's findings and limits: An analysis done earlier found most TCR beta V segments productive about 87% or about 30% of the time.

Germline V gene lookup returns CDR1 SGHDT and CDR2 YYEEEE. The CDR3 has 13 amino acids. V gave up 6 bases and J gave up 6 bases, with 15 bases separating them. The chain uses TRBV5-6 and TRBJ1-2; no clear D. The source of this sequence is a woman in her thirties in good health and CMV-seronegative. Sequencing was performed on PBMCs. The CDR3 protein is CASTKRLEHGYTF. The CDR3 coding sequence is TGTGCCAGCACAAAACGACTGGAACATGGCTACACCTTC.